These 28 T cell receptor beta chains originate from one sample sequenced in a study of T cells in Graves' hyperthyroidism and ophthalmopathy. Amplification of TCR beta CDR3 regions used RNA as the template. The primer set for the first-round RT-PCR of the TCR CDR3 was HTBI. Via MiXCR, TCRdb re-called the multiplex PCR reads, giving one row per CDR3 protein. The profile shows approximately 400,000 distinct CDR3 sequences, 11% to 15% of them singletons. Source material: blood. The receptors stem from a man aged 50-59 years with Graves' ophthalmopathy.

The chain couples TRBV19 to TRBJ1-4, with D possibly being TRBD1 (6 bases). The CDR3 is 15 residues long. Germline CDR1 reads LNHDA; CDR2 reads SQIVND (reference sequence). The V and J ends lost 5 bases and 4 bases respectively, with 14 bases between them. CDR3 protein: CASSRLDSGNEKLFF. In nucleotides, the CDR3 is TGTGCCAGTAGTCGCCTGGACAGCGGTAATGAAAAACTGTTTTTT.

This clonotype came up a few times. The chain joins TRBV24-1 to TRBJ1-5, with D tentatively TRBD1 (6 bases). The CDR3 has 14 residues. V lost 5 bases, J lost 3 bases, and 10 bases lay in between. The germline gives CDR1 KGHDR, CDR2 SFDVKD. CDR3 sequence (DNA): TGTGCCACCAGTGGCACAGGGCTCAATCAGCCCCAGCATTTT. It translates to CATSGTGLNQPQHF.

This clonotype was observed at least ten times. J is TRBJ2-7 and V is TRBV6-5; D is perhaps TRBD2 (7 bases). V gave up 0 bases and J gave up 7 bases, with 13 bases separating them. This CDR3 is 14 amino acids long. From germline, CDR1 is MNHEY and CDR2 SVGAGI. The CDR3 sequence: CASSYSAGAVEQYF. The CDR3 nucleotides are TGTGCCAGCAGTTACTCGGCGGGGGCCGTTGAGCAGTACTTC.

The gene calls are TRBV5-6 and TRBJ1-5; no reliable D call. The V and J ends lost 4 bases and 4 bases respectively, with 15 bases between them. The CDR3 has 15 residues. The V gene's germline CDR1 is SGHDT and CDR2 YYEEEE. The CDR3 nucleotides are TGTGCCAGCAGCCTAAGACCGGGGTTAAATCAGCCCCAGCATTTT. As protein: CASSLRPGLNQPQHF.

This clonotype has more than one count but fewer than ten. The chain couples TRBV24-1 to TRBJ2-4; D call uncertain. Per the germline V gene, CDR1 is KGHDR and CDR2 is SFDVKD. V was cut by 3 bases and J by 8 bases, with 13 bases left in between. This CDR3 spans 14 amino acids. The DNA of the CDR3 is TGTGCCACCAGTGATATAGTCAATAAGGACATTCAGTACTTC. Protein product: CATSDIVNKDIQYF.

Details on this clonotype: A single base separates this from a much larger clone, so it may be a read error. The V and J genes are TRBV6-1 and TRBJ2-1; TRBD2 is a possible D gene (6 bases). Germline lookup yields CDR1 MNHNS and CDR2 SASEGT. The CDR3 is made up of 14 amino acids. The CDR3 coding sequence is TGTGCCAGCAGTGAGCCGGGAGCGAATAATGGGCAGTTCTTC. Its protein product is CASSEPGANNGQFF.

This clonotype has at least ten counts. The chain joins TRBV7-9 to TRBJ2-7; the D gene is possibly TRBD2 (6 bases). The CDR3 is 13 amino acids. V was clipped by 4 bases and J by 3 bases, with 10 bases between them. Germline CDR1 reads SEHNR; CDR2 reads FQNEAQ (reference sequence). The CDR3 region is CASSSRTIYEQYF. The CDR3 coding sequence is TGTGCCAGCAGCTCGAGGACTATCTACGAGCAGTACTTC.

This clonotype has only a few counts. The genes are TRBV30 and TRBJ2-2; 9 bases are a match to TRBD1. Germline lookup yields CDR1 GTSNPN and CDR2 SVGIG (reference sequence). V shed 5 bases, J shed 5 bases, and the junction held 0 bases outside the gene matches. The CDR3 consists of 12 residues. The CDR3 DNA reads TGTGCCTGGGGACAGGGGACCGGGGAGCTGTTTTTT. Translation gives CAWGQGTGELFF.

This clonotype has a count of ten or more. This chain uses TRBV10-3 with TRBJ1-3; 8 nucleotides align to TRBD1. The CDR3 has 15 residues. Trimming removed 6 bases from V and 5 bases from J; junction bases left unmatched: 9. Looked up from germline, CDR1 is ENHRY and CDR2 is SYGVKD. This chain's CDR3 is CAIRIGTGRRNTIYF. The CDR3 bases are TGTGCCATCAGGATAGGGACAGGTCGGAGAAACACCATATATTTT.

The chain's CDR3 is CASSLLEAFF. The CDR3 DNA sequence: TGTGCCAGCAGTCTCCTCGAAGCTTTCTTT. The chain has TRBV12-3 or TRBV12-4 and TRBJ1-1; D not certain. The V end was cut by 5 bases, the J end by 8 bases, with 6 bases between. This CDR3 is 10 amino acids long.

This clonotype was seen ten or more times. The gene calls are TRBV7-2 and TRBJ2-1; TRBD2 matches 8 bases. Trimming took 2 bases from V and 4 from J; bases not matched to a gene: 4. The germline CDR1 and CDR2 sequences are SGHTA and FQGNSA. The CDR3 sequence is 15 residues long. Here the CDR3 DNA reads TGTGCCAGCAGCTTACCGGGACTAGGGTACAATGAGCAGTTCTTC. It encodes CASSLPGLGYNEQFF.

This clonotype was recorded many times. The chain links TRBV2 to TRBJ2-2; 11 bases map to TRBD2. Trimming cost V 1 base and J 5 bases; bases outside gene matches: 3. Germline values: CDR1 SNHLY, CDR2 FYNNEI. This CDR3 is built from 16 residues. CDR3 DNA: TGTGCCAGCAGTGAAGGACTAGCGGGAACGACCGGGGAGCTGTTTTTT. Translating it yields CASSEGLAGTTGELFF.

This clonotype was counted only a few times. The gene calls are TRBV6-1 and TRBJ2-7; weak D call: TRBD1 (5 bases). The germline V gene has CDR1 MNHNS and CDR2 SASEGT. Trimming stripped 7 bases from V and 2 bases from J, with 18 bases between. CDR3 size: 15 residues. The CDR3 here is CASTSSGRTTYEQYF. CDR3 nucleotides: TGTGCCAGCACCTCCTCCGGACGGACAACCTACGAGCAGTACTTC.

Of note for this clonotype: A much larger clone is a single base away; this may be a read error. The genes are TRBV7-8 and TRBJ2-4, with a weak D call TRBD1 (6 bases). Trimming cost V 5 bases and J 5 bases, with 13 bases left between them. CDR1 and CDR2 (germline): SGHVS, FQNEAQ. The CDR3 length is 14 residues. Written as DNA, the CDR3 is TGTGCCAGCAGCGCGGACAGATTTGAAAACATTCAGTACTTC. This sequence encodes CASSADRFENIQYF.

The V gene is TRBV6-1, the J gene TRBJ2-7, with TRBD2 identical over 11 bases. CDR3 length equals 15 residues. Germline-derived CDR1 and CDR2 are MNHNS and SASEGT. V lost 6 bases and J lost 7; bases outside the gene matches: 11. The CDR3 spells CASSPPGLAVEEQYF. CDR3 DNA: TGTGCCAGCAGCCCCCCGGGACTAGCGGTGGAGGAGCAGTACTTC.

The rearrangement joins TRBV19 to TRBJ2-7; D perhaps matches TRBD2 (5 bases). The CDR3 totals 11 residues. Germline assignment: CDR1 LNHDA and CDR2 SQIVND (reference sequence). The V end lost 10 bases, the J end lost 6 bases, and 13 bases lay between the germline ends. The CDR3: CATGEGPEQYF. As DNA, the CDR3 is TGTGCCACCGGAGAGGGCCCCGAGCAGTACTTC.

Worth noting for this clonotype: A much larger clone sits a single nucleotide away, making a read error possible. The rearrangement joins TRBV29-1 to TRBJ2-7; TRBD1 matches 10 bases. This CDR3 is 13 amino acids long. Germline lookup yields CDR1 SQVTM and CDR2 ANQGSEA. The CDR3 DNA is TGCGGCGTGGGGGGACAGGGGTTTTACGAGCAGTACTTC. This sequence encodes CGVGGQGFYEQYF.

This clonotype was found a few times. The gene calls are TRBV9 and TRBJ2-3, with 8 bases that match TRBD2. The CDR3 has 17 residues. The J segment lost 6 bases and the V segment lost 0 bases, leaving 12 bases of the junction unmatched. The germline V gene has CDR1 SGDLS and CDR2 YYNGEE. The CDR3 region is CASSVVPSGLAGDTQYF. DNA for the CDR3: TGTGCCAGCAGCGTAGTTCCTAGCGGGTTAGCAGGGGATACGCAGTATTTT.

Regarding this clonotype: One end of the junction does not line up with germline, which may come from a read error. The chain couples TRBV19 to TRBJ2-7, with D maybe TRBD2 (5 bases). CDR1 is LNHDA, CDR2 SQIVND, per germline (reference sequence). There are 14 residues in the CDR3. The CDR3 DNA follows: TGTGCCAGTAACGGAGGTGGACCCTCCCACGAGCAGTACTTC. Translation: CASNGGGPSHEQYF.

This rearrangement joins TRBV6-1 to TRBJ2-3, with a tentative D call TRBD2 (5 bases). V lost 1 base and J 6 bases, leaving 14 bases between the germline ends. The germline V gene encodes CDR1 MNHNS and CDR2 SASEGT. This CDR3 has 15 residues. As DNA, the CDR3 is TGTGCCAGCAGTGAAGAGCGTAGCGCCGGGGATACGCAGTATTTT. Translation: CASSEERSAGDTQYF.

The table lists this clonotype with many counts. This chain joins TRBV20-1 and TRBJ2-5; perhaps TRBD1 as D (6 bases). CDR1 is DFQATT and CDR2 is SNEGSKA in the germline V gene (reference sequence). V lost 6 bases, J lost 7 bases, and 12 bases lay in between. The CDR3 sequence is 11 residues long. CDR3 nucleotide sequence: TGCAGTGCCCGAGAAGGGGGGACCCAGTACTTC. Amino acids: CSAREGGTQYF.

This sequence joins TRBV7-9 and TRBJ1-2, with 9 bases fitting TRBD1. This CDR3 contains 17 residues. Germline trimming cut 2 bases from V and 3 bases from J; bases unmatched to any gene: 10. Germline V gene data show CDR1 as SEHNR and CDR2 as FQNEAQ (reference sequence). CDR3 sequence: CASSLLFGTGRYYGYTF. CDR3 nucleotides: TGTGCCAGCAGCTTATTATTTGGGACAGGGCGGTACTATGGCTACACCTTC.

The V call is TRBV7-9, the J call TRBJ2-7; TRBD1 agrees at 10 bases. The CDR3 has 14 amino acids. CDR1 and CDR2 (germline): SEHNR, FQNEAQ (reference sequence). The V segment lost 6 bases and the J segment 2 bases; nucleotides outside the gene matches: 4. The CDR3 sequence is CASRTGTGAYEQYF. The CDR3 DNA reads as TGTGCCAGCAGAACCGGGACAGGGGCCTACGAGCAGTACTTC.

This clonotype was observed a few times. The chain carries TRBV7-9 and TRBJ2-3, with TRBD2 identical over 13 bases. This CDR3 comprises 14 residues. Germline V CDR1 and CDR2: SEHNR, FQNEAQ (reference sequence). Trimming took 8 bases from V and 6 from J; bases not matched to a gene: 5. This CDR3 is CASQTSGRVDTQYF. The DNA of the CDR3 is TGTGCCAGCCAAACTAGCGGGAGGGTGGATACGCAGTATTTT.

This clonotype has at least ten counts. The V call is TRBV20-1, the J call TRBJ2-3; D call uncertain. V lost 6 bases, J lost 4 bases, and 26 bases lay in between. The CDR3 sequence is 17 residues long. Germline CDR1 DFQATT, CDR2 SNEGSKA (reference sequence). CDR3 residues: CSANPTLAAGWADTQYF. CDR3 bases: TGCAGTGCGAATCCCACTCTGGCGGCCGGATGGGCAGATACGCAGTATTTT.

There are many counts of this clonotype. The chain recombines TRBV27 with TRBJ2-7; TRBD2 matches at 8 bases. CDR3 size: 15 residues. With V trimmed by 6 bases and J by 9 bases, 16 bases remained unmatched. Germline V CDR1 and CDR2: MNHEY, SMNVEV (reference sequence). CDR3 residues: CASSSGLAGGALQYF. In DNA, the CDR3 is TGTGCCAGCAGCTCCGGACTAGCTGGAGGGGCGTTGCAGTACTTC.

The chain carries TRBV12-3 or TRBV12-4 and TRBJ2-1; no reliable D call. The CDR3 runs to 13 residues. V dropped 5 bases and J dropped 5 bases, with 10 bases sitting between them. The CDR3 protein is CASSHDSDNEQFF. CDR3 DNA: TGTGCCAGCAGTCATGACTCTGACAATGAGCAGTTCTTC.

The rearrangement uses TRBV9 and TRBJ2-3; the D is unclear. Germline V gene data show CDR1 as SGDLS and CDR2 as YYNGEE. V shed 4 bases and J shed 2 bases, with 11 bases lying between them. The CDR3 spans 14 residues. The CDR3 nucleotides are TGTGCCAGCAGCTCGGCTGGGGACACAGATACGCAGTATTTT. It yields the protein CASSSAGDTDTQYF.